One and the same sample provided the 23 T cell receptor beta chains below, sequenced in a study of blood T cell repertoires in COVID-19. TCRdb keeps only in-frame clones here, not all; method: immunoSEQ multiplex PCR. The profile covers 80,000 to 100,000 clones, with about 80% appearing a single time and around 22% taken by the ten largest. The sequenced sample was peripheral blood. The origin of the receptors is a man aged 65-85 years with acute or convalescent COVID-19.

The rearrangement uses TRBV5-1 and TRBJ2-4, with D possibly being TRBD1 (5 bases). Trimming removed 4 bases from V and 2 bases from J, with 10 bases in between. CDR3 length: 14 amino acids. The germline V gene encodes CDR1 SGHRS and CDR2 YFSETQ. The CDR3 coding sequence is TGCGCCAGCAGCCGAGACAGCCCCAAAAACATTCAGTACTTC. Protein product: CASSRDSPKNIQYF.

This clone was seen more than once but under ten times. The chain has TRBV20-1 and TRBJ2-1; 8 nucleotides align to TRBD2. J lost 10 bases, V lost 3 bases, and 14 bases had no gene match. Germline V CDR1 and CDR2: DFQATT, SNEGSKA (reference sequence). The CDR3 length is 15 residues. As DNA, the CDR3 is TGCAGTGCTAGTTTGTTGGGACTAGGATTAAGGGAGCAGTTCTTC. Encoded protein: CSASLLGLGLREQFF.

This chain joins TRBV6-2 or TRBV6-3 and TRBJ2-7; maybe TRBD1 (6 bases). The CDR3 consists of 12 residues. CDR1 MNHEY and CDR2 SVGEGT come from the germline V gene. Trimming stripped 2 bases from V and 5 bases from J, with 7 bases between. CDR3 nucleotides: TGTGCCAGCAGTTACGGGACAAACGAGCAGTACTTC. Amino acids: CASSYGTNEQYF.

This clone occurred a few times. The rearrangement joins TRBV28 to TRBJ1-1, with D possibly matching TRBD1 (6 bases). V was clipped by 6 bases and J by 1 base, with 18 bases between them. Germline-derived CDR1 and CDR2 are MDHEN and SYDVKM. The CDR3 has 16 amino acids. The CDR3 coding sequence is TGTGCCAGCAGACCTCCCCTCAAGACAGGGAACACTGAAGCTTTCTTT. It encodes CASRPPLKTGNTEAFF.

The V call is TRBV15, the J call TRBJ2-4; maybe TRBD1 (6 bases). Germline-derived CDR1 and CDR2 are LNHNV and YYDKDF (reference sequence). The CDR3 is made up of 16 amino acids. V was pared by 8 bases and J by 0 bases, with 17 bases between. This CDR3 reads CATRPGQRLAKNIQYF. The CDR3 region has the DNA TGTGCCACCCGACCAGGACAGCGACTAGCCAAAAACATTCAGTACTTC.

This clone came up a few times. The gene calls are TRBV5-6 and TRBJ2-4, with a weak D call TRBD1 (6 bases). The germline V and J ends were trimmed by 2 bases and 3 bases, with 12 bases remaining between them. This CDR3 region has 15 residues. CDR1 and CDR2 (germline): SGHDT, YYEEEE. The CDR3 reads CASSLTGLGKNIQYF. The DNA for the CDR3 is TGTGCCAGCAGCTTAACAGGGTTAGGCAAAAACATTCAGTACTTC. The full variable domain, rest sourced from reference TRBV5-6 and TRBJ2-4, is DAGVTQSPTHLIKTRGQQVTLRCSPKSGHDTVSWYQQALGQGPQFIFQYYEEEERQRGNFPDRFSGHQFPNYSSELNVNALLLGDSALYLCASSLTGLGKNIQYFGAGTRLSVL.

The chain links TRBV25-1 to TRBJ2-2, with 7 bases matching TRBD2. The CDR3 length is 16 residues. The V gene end was trimmed by 3 bases and the J gene end by 9 bases; junction bases not matched to a gene: 13. The germline V gene has CDR1 MGHDK and CDR2 SYGVNS. In nucleotides, the CDR3 is TGTGCCAGCAGTGAGATTGCGGGAGTAGATAACAGGGAGCTGTTTTTT. This gives the protein CASSEIAGVDNRELFF.

V and J are TRBV6-5 and TRBJ1-5; TRBD1 is a possible D gene (6 bases). The CDR3 has 15 residues. The germline V gene encodes CDR1 MNHEY and CDR2 SVGAGI. With 8 bases removed from V and 4 bases from J, the gap between germline ends came to 18 bases. For the CDR3, the DNA is TGTGCCAGCGGGGTAGGGGGTGGGAGTAATCAGCCCCAGCATTTT. Protein sequence: CASGVGGGSNQPQHF.

This chain uses TRBV3-1 (or the pseudogene TRBV3-2) with TRBJ2-5, with D possibly matching TRBD1 (6 bases). This CDR3 comprises 17 residues. Looked up from germline, CDR1 is LGHDT and CDR2 is YNNKEL (reference sequence). V dropped 0 bases and J dropped 5 bases, with 19 bases sitting between them. CDR3 in amino acids: CASSQDLSGTGTETQYF. The CDR3 nucleotides are TGTGCCAGCAGCCAAGATCTAAGTGGAACAGGGACGGAGACCCAGTACTTC.

The genes are TRBV19 and TRBJ2-3, with 14 positions matching TRBD2. The germline V gene has CDR1 LNHDA and CDR2 SQIVND (reference sequence). This CDR3 is built from 18 residues. Losses at the gene ends were 5 bases for V and 1 base for J; bases not matched to a gene: 8. The CDR3 is CASSPGLAGGGGTDTQYF. As DNA, the CDR3 is TGTGCCAGTAGTCCAGGACTAGCGGGAGGCGGGGGCACAGATACGCAGTATTTT.

This rearrangement joins TRBV30 to TRBJ2-7; 7 bases map to TRBD1. Per the germline V gene, CDR1 is GTSNPN and CDR2 is SVGIG (reference sequence). The CDR3 contains 19 residues. V shed 1 base and J 6 bases; nucleotides not matched to a gene: 24. In nucleotides, the CDR3 is TGTGCCTGGAGTGGGGGGACAGTAACCATCCTACGAGCAGTGGGCGAGCAGTACTTC. Amino acids: CAWSGGTVTILRAVGEQYF.

The chain is built from TRBV5-1 and TRBJ2-7, with 8 bases that match TRBD2. CDR1 SGHRS and CDR2 YFSETQ come from the germline V gene. The J segment lost 5 bases and the V segment lost 3 bases, leaving 10 bases of the junction unmatched. The CDR3 sequence is 15 residues long. CDR3 bases: TGCGCCAGCAGCTGGGGAAGTAGCGGGATCCACGAGCAGTACTTC. Its protein product is CASSWGSSGIHEQYF.

The chain uses TRBV24-1 and TRBJ1-2, with 9 nucleotides matching TRBD1. The junction had 9 bases not matched to a gene; V was cut back by 3 bases and J by 5 bases. The CDR3 spans 16 residues. The V gene's germline CDR1 is KGHDR and CDR2 SFDVKD. CDR3 bases: TGTGCCACCAGTGATCGTTTTCCCGGGACAGGGTATGGCTACACCTTC. It yields the protein CATSDRFPGTGYGYTF.

The V call is TRBV7-2, the J call TRBJ2-4; 8 nucleotides align to TRBD2. Per germline, CDR1 SGHTA and CDR2 FQGNSA. Unmatched junction bases numbered 4, after V lost 6 bases and J lost 3 bases. There are 14 residues in the CDR3. The DNA of the CDR3 is TGTGCCAGCAGACAGAGCGGGAGCAAAAACATTCAGTACTTC. Its protein product is CASRQSGSKNIQYF.

The chain carries TRBV18 and TRBJ2-1; 7 nucleotides align to TRBD1. This CDR3 has 17 amino acids. With 8 bases clipped from V and 3 bases from J, the junction kept 16 bases outside the gene matches. From germline, CDR1 is KGHSH and CDR2 LQKENI. Written as DNA, the CDR3 is TGTGCCAGCCCGAAAATGCGGGTCGGGACAGACTACAATGAGCAGTTCTTC. Amino acid sequence: CASPKMRVGTDYNEQFF.

The chain employs TRBV6-5 and TRBJ2-7; 7 nucleotides line up with TRBD2. The CDR3 has 13 residues. Trimming removed 8 bases from V and 0 bases from J; junction bases left unmatched: 4. Germline loops: CDR1 MNHEY, CDR2 SVGAGI. CDR3 region: CASSLADSYEQYF. The CDR3 DNA is TGTGCCAGCTCCCTAGCGGACTCCTACGAGCAGTACTTC.

This clone has a handful of counts. The V call is TRBV5-1, the J call TRBJ1-2, with D unresolved. Germline V lookup: CDR1 SGHRS, CDR2 YFSETQ. CDR3 size: 12 residues. V was trimmed by 4 bases and J by 4 bases, leaving 8 bases between them. The CDR3 coding sequence is TGCGCCAGCAGCCCCTCCGGCTATGGCTACACCTTC. It yields the protein CASSPSGYGYTF.

V is TRBV19 and J is TRBJ2-3; TRBD1 agrees at 11 bases. The germline V gene encodes CDR1 LNHDA and CDR2 SQIVND (reference sequence). The J segment lost 5 bases and the V segment lost 6 bases, leaving 4 bases of the junction unmatched. There are 14 residues in the CDR3. The CDR3 reads CASRDRGRIDTQYF. DNA of the CDR3: TGTGCCAGTAGGGACAGGGGGCGGATAGATACGCAGTATTTT.

This chain uses TRBV11-2 with TRBJ2-5; 13 bases fit TRBD2. Germline trimming cut 5 bases from V and 4 bases from J; bases unmatched to any gene: 10. The CDR3 covers 17 residues. The V gene's germline CDR1 is SGHAT and CDR2 FQNNGV. CDR3 DNA sequence: TGTGCCAGCAGCCCAGGCACTAGCGGGAGGGTTGGAGAGACCCAGTACTTC. Translation: CASSPGTSGRVGETQYF.

A single count supports this clone. J is TRBJ2-3 and V is TRBV5-1; D not certain. Looked up from germline, CDR1 is SGHRS and CDR2 is YFSETQ. Trimming removed 0 bases at V and 2 bases at J, with 10 bases between. This CDR3 is 15 amino acids long. The chain's CDR3 is CASSLDLSTTDTQYF. CDR3 nucleotides: TGCGCCAGCAGCTTGGATCTTAGCACCACAGATACGCAGTATTTT.

The V gene is TRBV6-4, the J gene TRBJ2-1, with 8 bases matching TRBD1. The CDR3 runs to 13 residues. The junction had 7 bases not matched to a gene; V was cut back by 6 bases and J by 9 bases. Germline V gene sequence: CDR1 MRHNA, CDR2 SNTAGT. The CDR3 nucleotides read TGTGCCAGCAGCGGGGACAGGCGCGGTGAGCAGTTCTTC. Protein sequence: CASSGDRRGEQFF.

This sequence joins TRBV20-1 and TRBJ2-1; possibly TRBD2 for D (5 bases). The CDR3 length is 16 residues. The V end lost 3 bases, the J end lost 0 bases, and 15 bases lay between the germline ends. CDR1 and CDR2 from the germline V gene are DFQATT and SNEGSKA (reference sequence). DNA for the CDR3: TGCAGTGCTAGTAGCGCTAGCTCTAGCTCCTACAATGAGCAGTTCTTC. Protein: CSASSASSSSYNEQFF.

The chain employs TRBV19 and TRBJ2-1; 9 bases line up with TRBD1. The V gene's germline CDR1 is LNHDA and CDR2 SQIVND (reference sequence). The V gene end was trimmed by 3 bases and the J gene end by 3 bases; junction bases not matched to a gene: 6. The CDR3 is 16 residues long. The CDR3 loop reads CASSMAGTGIYNEQFF. CDR3 DNA sequence: TGTGCCAGTAGTATGGCCGGGACAGGGATCTACAATGAGCAGTTCTTC.